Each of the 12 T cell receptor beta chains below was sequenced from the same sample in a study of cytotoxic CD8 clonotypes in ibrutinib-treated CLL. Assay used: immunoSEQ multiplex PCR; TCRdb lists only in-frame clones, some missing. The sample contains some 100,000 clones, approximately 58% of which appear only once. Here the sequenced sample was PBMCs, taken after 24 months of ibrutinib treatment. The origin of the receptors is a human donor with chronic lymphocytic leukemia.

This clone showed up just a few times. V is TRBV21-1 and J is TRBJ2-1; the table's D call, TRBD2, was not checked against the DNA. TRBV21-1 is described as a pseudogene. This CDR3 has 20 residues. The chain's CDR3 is CASSKIRTNQEAVEYNEQFF. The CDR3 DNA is TGTGCCAGCAGCAAAATTAGGACCAATCAGGAGGCGGTCGAATACAATGAGCAGTTCTTC.

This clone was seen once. DNA of the CDR3: TGTGCCAGCTCACCAGGGCCGGACCTTGGCTATGGCTACACCTTC. Its translation: CASSPGPDLGYGYTF. V gene TRBV18 combines with J gene TRBJ1-2; D call uncertain. Trimming took off 2 bases at V and 4 bases at J, with 14 bases between the two ends. Germline lookup yields CDR1 KGHSH and CDR2 LQKENI. The CDR3 loop spans 15 amino acids. The complete variable domain, with remaining parts taken from reference TRBV18 and TRBJ1-2, reads NAGVMQNPRHLVRRRGQEARLRCSPMKGHSHVYWYRQLPEEGLKFMVYLQKENIIDESGMPKERFSAEFPKEGPSILRIQQVVRGDSAAYFCASSPGPDLGYGYTFGSGTRLTVV.

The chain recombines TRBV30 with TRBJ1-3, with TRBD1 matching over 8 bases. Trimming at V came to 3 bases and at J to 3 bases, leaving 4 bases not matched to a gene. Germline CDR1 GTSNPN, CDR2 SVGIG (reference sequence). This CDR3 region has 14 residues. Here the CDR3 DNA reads TGTGCCTGGAGCCAGGGGGCGGTTGGAAACACCATATATTTT. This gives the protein CAWSQGAVGNTIYF. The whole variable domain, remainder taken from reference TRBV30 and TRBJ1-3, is SQTIHQWPATLVQPVGSPLSLECTVEGTSNPNLYWYRQAAGRGLQLLFYSVGIGQISSEVPQNLSASRPQDRQFILSSKKLLLSDSGFYLCAWSQGAVGNTIYFGEGSWLTVV.

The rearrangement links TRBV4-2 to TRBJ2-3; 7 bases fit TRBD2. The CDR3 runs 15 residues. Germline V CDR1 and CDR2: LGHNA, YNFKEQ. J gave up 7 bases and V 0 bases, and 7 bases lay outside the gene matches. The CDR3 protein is CASSQDKAGAYTQYF. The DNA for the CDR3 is TGTGCCAGCAGCCAAGATAAGGCGGGAGCTTATACGCAGTATTTT.

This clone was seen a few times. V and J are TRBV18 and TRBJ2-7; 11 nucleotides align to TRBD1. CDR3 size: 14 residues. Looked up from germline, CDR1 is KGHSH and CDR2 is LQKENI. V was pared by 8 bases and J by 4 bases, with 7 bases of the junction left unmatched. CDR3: CASQGQGDKYEQYF. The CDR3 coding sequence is TGTGCCAGCCAGGGACAGGGGGACAAGTACGAGCAGTACTTC. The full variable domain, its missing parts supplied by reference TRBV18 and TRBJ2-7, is NAGVMQNPRHLVRRRGQEARLRCSPMKGHSHVYWYRQLPEEGLKFMVYLQKENIIDESGMPKERFSAEFPKEGPSILRIQQVVRGDSAAYFCASQGQGDKYEQYFGPGTRLTVT.

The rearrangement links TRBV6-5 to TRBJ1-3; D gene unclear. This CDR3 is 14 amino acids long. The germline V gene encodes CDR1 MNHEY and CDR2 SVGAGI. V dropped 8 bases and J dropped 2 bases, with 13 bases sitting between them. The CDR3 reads CASRATPAGNTIYF. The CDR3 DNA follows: TGTGCCAGCCGGGCAACGCCTGCTGGAAACACCATATATTTT.

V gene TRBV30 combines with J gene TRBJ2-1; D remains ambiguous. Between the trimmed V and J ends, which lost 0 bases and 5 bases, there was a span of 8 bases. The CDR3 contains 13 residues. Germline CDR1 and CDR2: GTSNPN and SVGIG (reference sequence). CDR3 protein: CAWSVQENNEQFF. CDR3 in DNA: TGTGCCTGGAGTGTACAAGAGAACAATGAGCAGTTCTTC.

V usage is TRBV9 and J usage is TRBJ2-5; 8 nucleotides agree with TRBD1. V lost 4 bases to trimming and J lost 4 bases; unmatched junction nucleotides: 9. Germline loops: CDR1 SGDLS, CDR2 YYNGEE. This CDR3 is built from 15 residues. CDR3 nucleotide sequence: TGTGCCAGCAGCATAAGACAGGGGATGAGAGAGACCCAGTACTTC. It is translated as CASSIRQGMRETQYF.

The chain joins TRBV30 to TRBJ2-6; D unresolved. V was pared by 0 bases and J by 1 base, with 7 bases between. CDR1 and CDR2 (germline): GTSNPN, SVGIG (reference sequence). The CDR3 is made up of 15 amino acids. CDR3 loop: CAWSVLPSGANVLTF. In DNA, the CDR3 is TGTGCCTGGAGTGTACTGCCATCTGGGGCCAACGTCCTGACTTTC.

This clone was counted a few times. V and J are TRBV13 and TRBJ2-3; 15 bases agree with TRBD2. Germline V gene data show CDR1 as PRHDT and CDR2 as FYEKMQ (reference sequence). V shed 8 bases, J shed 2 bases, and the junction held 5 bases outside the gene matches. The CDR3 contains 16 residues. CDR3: CASVGLAGGYTDTQYF. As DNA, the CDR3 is TGTGCCAGCGTAGGACTAGCGGGGGGGTACACAGATACGCAGTATTTT.

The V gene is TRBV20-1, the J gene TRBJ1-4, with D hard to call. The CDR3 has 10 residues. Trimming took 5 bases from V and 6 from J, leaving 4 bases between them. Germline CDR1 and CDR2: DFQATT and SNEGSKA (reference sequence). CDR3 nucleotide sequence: TGCAGTGCTCTCTATGAAAAACTGTTTTTT. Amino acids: CSALYEKLFF.

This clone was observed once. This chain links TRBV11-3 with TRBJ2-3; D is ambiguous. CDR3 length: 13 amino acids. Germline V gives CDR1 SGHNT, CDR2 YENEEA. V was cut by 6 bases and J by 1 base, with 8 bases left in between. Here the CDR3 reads CASSPFGTDTQYF. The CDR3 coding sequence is TGTGCCAGCAGTCCGTTCGGCACAGATACGCAGTATTTT.